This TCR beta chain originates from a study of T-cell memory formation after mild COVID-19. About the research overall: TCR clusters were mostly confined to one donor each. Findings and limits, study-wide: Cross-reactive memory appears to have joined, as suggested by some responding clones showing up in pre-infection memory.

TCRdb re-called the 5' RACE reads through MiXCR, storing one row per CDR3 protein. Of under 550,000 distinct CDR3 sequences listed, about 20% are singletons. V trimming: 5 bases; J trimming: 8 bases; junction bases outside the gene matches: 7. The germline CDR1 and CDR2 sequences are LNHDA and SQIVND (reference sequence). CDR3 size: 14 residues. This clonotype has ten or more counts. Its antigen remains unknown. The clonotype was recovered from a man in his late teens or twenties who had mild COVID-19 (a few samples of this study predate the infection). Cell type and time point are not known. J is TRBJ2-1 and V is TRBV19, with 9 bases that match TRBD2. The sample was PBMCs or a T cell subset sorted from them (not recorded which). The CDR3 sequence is CASSSRGGHDEQFF. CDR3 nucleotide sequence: TGTGCCAGTAGTTCGCGGGGGGGCCATGATGAGCAGTTCTTC.